This TCR beta chain was observed in a study of beta chain features in type 1 diabetes (dated by TCRdb to 2016 to 2019). Study-wide context: No differences in mean age, gender distribution, total cell number or subset yield were found between patients and healthy donors. Across all samples, some 99 million sorted cells were examined, and cell number per subset correlated strongly with RNA yield. In the study, recently diagnosed type 1 diabetes patients and matched healthy donors were compared on the TCRB repertoires of their sorted circulating CD4+ T cell subsets. Regulatory and stem cell-like memory subsets were obtained from only 8 patients and roughly eight healthy donors, while naive and central memory subsets were obtained from all 30 or so donors. Here is what the overall study found, with its caveats: Fewer insertions and more nucleotide deletions at VDJ recombination sites were observed in patients with type 1 diabetes, implying thymic rearrangement abnormalities. Because cDNA was sequenced instead of genomic DNA, activated cells with high expression could be over-represented, although the groups did not differ in activation or CD3 levels. Only small numbers of individuals were included in the HLA sub-analyses, which left unresolved whether HLA type had any influence on TCRB rearrangement. A moderate but significant shortening of TCRB CDR3 length was observed in type 1 diabetes patients in all four CD4+ subsets. Shorter templates might be favored by PCR, yet because patient and control samples were amplified and corrected together, any such skew would affect both groups equally. Naive, central memory and regulatory TCRB repertoires appeared to be more similar among patients than among healthy donors.

There are 14 amino acids in the CDR3, from cysteine to phenylalanine inclusive. This entry keeps only the CDR3 DNA: 42 bases, framed from base 1. As encoded in the germline V gene, CDR1 is SGHAT while CDR2 is FQNNGV. The junction shows trimming of 7 bases on V and 5 bases on J, and the gene matches do not reach 6 bases of it. All of the isolated RNA was reverse transcribed with the High Capacity cDNA Reverse Transcription Kit, so expressed TCRB transcripts were sequenced. Deep immunoSEQ sequencing was applied to naive, central memory and regulatory T cell samples, giving an average of around 3.8 million total reads per sample. Sorted cells were lysed in RLT buffer and RNA was extracted with DNase-treated RNeasy Micro or Mini kits, depending on cell number. Each cell subset was processed separately to prevent cross-contamination, with patient and healthy donor samples processed together. The immunoSEQ multiplex PCR was used to amplify TCRB sequences from cDNA, yielding 87-bp fragments that span the CDR3 region. Sequencing of the amplicons was done on the Illumina HiSeq platform. Per the source publication's procedure: PCR bias was corrected computationally using synthetic template baselines, and reads within Hamming distance 2 were collapsed, with unmergeable singletons discarded. Reads were aligned against IMGT so that V, D and J genes, CDR3 length and insertions or deletions at six rearrangement sites could be assigned. Within each subset, clonotype counts were normalized to sorted cell number, after which true diversity and Gini coefficients were computed with the tcR R package. Repertoire sharing was quantified using the overlap coefficient calculated on TCRB nucleotide sequences. Sourced from immuneACCESS, this table was stored by TCRdb with only in-frame sequences that have V and J called. A share of the clones is absent; for the studies checked, an unresolved V gene accounts for under half, and the remainder has no known explanation. That table gives V, J and clone size, and the DNA gave D and trimming. The sample includes 150,000 or so clones, with roughly a tenth observed a single time. The leading ten clones occupy approximately 0.68% of the sample.

This clone has just a few counts. Its antigen is not yet known. Base quality data are lacking; no much larger clone is found one base away. A single peripheral blood draw of about 120 mL on average was collected from each donor into heparinised tubes. Naive, central memory, regulatory and stem cell-like memory CD4+ T cells were sorted on a BD FACSAria II using a panel including CD45RO, CCR7, CD25, CD127, CD95 and CD27. A purity above 95% was achieved for all sorted populations. PBMCs were isolated right away by Lymphoprep density gradient centrifugation and were stained directly, without culture. Samples were stained and sorted in pairs, with one healthy donor and one patient per experiment, so that batch effects were minimized.

The chain links TRBV11-2 with TRBJ2-2; 8 of the junction bases match TRBD2. Sample: central memory CD4+ T cells from blood. This receptor was identified in a man between 18 and 29 years old in good health. The CDR3 here reads CASTVPGGTGELFF. The sequence in DNA is TGTGCCAGCACGGTACCGGGAGGGACCGGGGAGCTGTTTTTT.